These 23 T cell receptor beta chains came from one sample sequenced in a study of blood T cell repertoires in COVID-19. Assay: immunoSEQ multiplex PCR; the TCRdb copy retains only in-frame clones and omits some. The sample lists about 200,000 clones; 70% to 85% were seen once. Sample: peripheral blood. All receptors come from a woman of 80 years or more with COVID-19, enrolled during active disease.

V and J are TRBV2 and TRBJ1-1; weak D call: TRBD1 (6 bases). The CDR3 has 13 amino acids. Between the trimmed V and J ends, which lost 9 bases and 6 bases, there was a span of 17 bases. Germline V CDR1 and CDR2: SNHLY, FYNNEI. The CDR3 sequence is CASDTGRAAEAFF. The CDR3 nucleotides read TGTGCCAGTGATACAGGGAGAGCAGCTGAAGCTTTCTTT.

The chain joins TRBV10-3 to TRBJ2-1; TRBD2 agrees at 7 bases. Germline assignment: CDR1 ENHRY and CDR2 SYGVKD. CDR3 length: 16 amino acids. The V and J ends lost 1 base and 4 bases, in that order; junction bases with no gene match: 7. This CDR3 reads CAISEFQTSPYNEQFF. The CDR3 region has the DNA TGTGCCATCAGTGAGTTTCAGACTAGCCCATACAATGAGCAGTTCTTC.

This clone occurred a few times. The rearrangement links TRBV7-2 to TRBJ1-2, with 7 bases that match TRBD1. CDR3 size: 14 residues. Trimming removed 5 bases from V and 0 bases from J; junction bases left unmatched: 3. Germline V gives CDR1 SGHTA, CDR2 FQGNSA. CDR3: CASSRGTANYGYTF. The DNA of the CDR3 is TGTGCCAGCAGCCGCGGGACAGCTAACTATGGCTACACCTTC.

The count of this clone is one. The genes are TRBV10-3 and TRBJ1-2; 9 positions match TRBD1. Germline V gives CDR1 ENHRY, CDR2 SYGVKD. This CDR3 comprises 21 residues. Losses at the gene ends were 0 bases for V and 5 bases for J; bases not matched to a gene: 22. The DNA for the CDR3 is TGTGCCATCAGTGAGTCCGGGACAGGGACGGCTACGACCCGAGGGAATTATGGCTACACCTTC. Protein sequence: CAISESGTGTATTRGNYGYTF.

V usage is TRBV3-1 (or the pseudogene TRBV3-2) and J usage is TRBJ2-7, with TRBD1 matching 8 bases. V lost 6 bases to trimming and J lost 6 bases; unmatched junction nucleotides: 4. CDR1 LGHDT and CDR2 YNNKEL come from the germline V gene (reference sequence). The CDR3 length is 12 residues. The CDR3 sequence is CASSWTGSEQYF. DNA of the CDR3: TGTGCCAGCAGTTGGACAGGGTCCGAGCAGTACTTC.

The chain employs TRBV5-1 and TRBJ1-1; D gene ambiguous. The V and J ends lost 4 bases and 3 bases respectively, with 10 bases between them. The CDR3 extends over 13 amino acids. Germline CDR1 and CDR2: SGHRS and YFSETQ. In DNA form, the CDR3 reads TGCGCCAGCAGCGTGGGGAGGGACACTGAAGCTTTCTTT. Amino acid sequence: CASSVGRDTEAFF.

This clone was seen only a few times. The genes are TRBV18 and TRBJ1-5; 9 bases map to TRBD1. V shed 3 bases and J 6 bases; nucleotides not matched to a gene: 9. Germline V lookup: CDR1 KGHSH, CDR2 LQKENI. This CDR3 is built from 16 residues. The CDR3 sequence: CASSPSGQGLGQPQHF. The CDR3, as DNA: TGTGCCAGCTCACCCTCGGGACAGGGACTAGGTCAGCCCCAGCATTTT. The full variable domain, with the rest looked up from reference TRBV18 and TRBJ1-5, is NAGVMQNPRHLVRRRGQEARLRCSPMKGHSHVYWYRQLPEEGLKFMVYLQKENIIDESGMPKERFSAEFPKEGPSILRIQQVVRGDSAAYFCASSPSGQGLGQPQHFGDGTRLSIL.

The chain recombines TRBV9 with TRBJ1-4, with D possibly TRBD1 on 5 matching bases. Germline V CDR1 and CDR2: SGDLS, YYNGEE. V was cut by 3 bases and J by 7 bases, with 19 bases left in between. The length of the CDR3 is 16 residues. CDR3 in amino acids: CASSASGTVIGEKLFF. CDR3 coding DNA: TGTGCCAGCAGCGCGAGCGGGACGGTTATCGGTGAAAAACTGTTTTTT.

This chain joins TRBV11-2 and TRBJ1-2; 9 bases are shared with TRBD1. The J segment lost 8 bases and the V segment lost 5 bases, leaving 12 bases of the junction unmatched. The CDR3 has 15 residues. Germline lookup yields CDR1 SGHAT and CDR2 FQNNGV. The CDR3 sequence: CASSPPGTGIRGYTF. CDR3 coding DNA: TGTGCCAGCAGCCCGCCCGGGACAGGGATTCGGGGCTACACCTTC. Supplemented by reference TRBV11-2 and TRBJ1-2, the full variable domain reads EAGVAQSPRYKIIEKRQSVAFWCNPISGHATLYWYQQILGQGPKLLIQFQNNGVVDDSQLPKDRFSAERLKGVDSTLKIQPAKLEDSAVYLCASSPPGTGIRGYTFGSGTRLTVV.

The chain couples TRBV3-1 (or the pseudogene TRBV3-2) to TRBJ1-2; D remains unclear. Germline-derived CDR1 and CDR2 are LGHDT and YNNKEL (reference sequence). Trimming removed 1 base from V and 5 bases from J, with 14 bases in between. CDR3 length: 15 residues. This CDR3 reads CASSQASWPGYGYTF. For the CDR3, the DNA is TGTGCCAGCAGCCAAGCCTCTTGGCCGGGGTATGGCTACACCTTC.

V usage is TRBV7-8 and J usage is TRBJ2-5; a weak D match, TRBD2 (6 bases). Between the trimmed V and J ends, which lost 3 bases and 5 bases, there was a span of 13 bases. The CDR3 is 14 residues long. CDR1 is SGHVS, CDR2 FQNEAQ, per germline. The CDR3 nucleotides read TGTGCCAGCAGCTTGCGCGACAGCGGGGAGACCCAGTACTTC. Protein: CASSLRDSGETQYF.

In nucleotides, the CDR3 is TGTGCCACCAAAAAGGGCGGGTTATCATCCTACGAGCAGTACTTC. Its translation: CATKKGGLSSYEQYF. V gene TRBV15 combines with J gene TRBJ2-7, with D possibly TRBD2 on 5 matching bases. CDR1 and CDR2 from the germline V gene are LNHNV and YYDKDF (reference sequence). The CDR3 is made up of 15 amino acids. With 7 bases removed from V and 1 base from J, the gap between germline ends came to 17 bases.

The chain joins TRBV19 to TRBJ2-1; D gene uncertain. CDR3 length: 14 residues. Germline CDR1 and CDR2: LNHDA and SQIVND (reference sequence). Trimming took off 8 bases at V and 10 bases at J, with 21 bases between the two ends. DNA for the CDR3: TGTGCCAGTGGTCGGAGAGACTCCTCGCGCGAGCAGTTCTTC. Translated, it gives CASGRRDSSREQFF.

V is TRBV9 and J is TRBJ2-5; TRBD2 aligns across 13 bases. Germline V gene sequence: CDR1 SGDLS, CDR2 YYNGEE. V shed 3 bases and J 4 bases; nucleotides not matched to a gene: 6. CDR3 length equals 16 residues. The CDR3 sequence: CASSATSGGAGETQYF. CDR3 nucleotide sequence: TGTGCCAGCAGCGCTACTAGCGGGGGGGCGGGAGAGACCCAGTACTTC.

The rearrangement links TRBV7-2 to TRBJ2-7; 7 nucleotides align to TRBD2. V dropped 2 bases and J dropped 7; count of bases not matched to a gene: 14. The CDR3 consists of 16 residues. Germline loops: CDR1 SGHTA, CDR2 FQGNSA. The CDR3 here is CASSLMGLAVLGEQYF. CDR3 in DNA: TGTGCCAGCAGCTTAATGGGGCTAGCGGTCCTCGGGGAGCAGTACTTC.

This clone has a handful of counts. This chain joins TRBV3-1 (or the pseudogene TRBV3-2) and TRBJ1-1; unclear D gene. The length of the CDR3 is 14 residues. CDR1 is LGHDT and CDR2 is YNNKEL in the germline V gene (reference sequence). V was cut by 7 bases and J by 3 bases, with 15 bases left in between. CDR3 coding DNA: TGTGCCAGCACCCGCTCTAACGGGGACACTGAAGCTTTCTTT. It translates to CASTRSNGDTEAFF.

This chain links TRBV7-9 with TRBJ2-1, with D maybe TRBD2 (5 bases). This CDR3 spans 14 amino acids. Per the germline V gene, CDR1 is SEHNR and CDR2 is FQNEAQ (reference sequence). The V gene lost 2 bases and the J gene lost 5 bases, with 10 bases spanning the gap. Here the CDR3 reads CASSLMGSDNEQFF. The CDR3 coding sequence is TGTGCCAGCAGCTTAATGGGGAGCGACAATGAGCAGTTCTTC.

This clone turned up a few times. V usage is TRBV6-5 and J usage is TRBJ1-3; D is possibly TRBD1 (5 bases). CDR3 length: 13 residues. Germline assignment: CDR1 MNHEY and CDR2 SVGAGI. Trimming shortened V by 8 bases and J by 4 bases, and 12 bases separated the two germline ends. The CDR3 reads CASGGGYGNTIYF. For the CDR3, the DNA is TGTGCCAGCGGCGGGGGGTACGGAAACACCATATATTTT.

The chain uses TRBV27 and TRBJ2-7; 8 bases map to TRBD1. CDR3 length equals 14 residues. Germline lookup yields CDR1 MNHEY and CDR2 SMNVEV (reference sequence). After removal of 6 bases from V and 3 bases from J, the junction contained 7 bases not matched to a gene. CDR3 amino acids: CASRSRDRSYEQYF. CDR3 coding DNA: TGTGCCAGCAGATCCCGGGACAGGAGCTACGAGCAGTACTTC.

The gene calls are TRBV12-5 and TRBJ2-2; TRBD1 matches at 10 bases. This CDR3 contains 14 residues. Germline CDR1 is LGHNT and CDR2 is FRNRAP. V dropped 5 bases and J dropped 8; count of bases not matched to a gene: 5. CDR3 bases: TGTGCTAGTGGTCGGGACAGGGGATCAGGGGAGCTGTTTTTT. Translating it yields CASGRDRGSGELFF.

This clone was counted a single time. CDR3 DNA: TGTGCCATCAGTGAGCAGGAGGGTTCACCCCTCCACTTT. Protein sequence: CAISEQEGSPLHF. J is TRBJ1-6 and V is TRBV10-3; unclear D gene. Germline-derived CDR1 and CDR2 are ENHRY and SYGVKD. The V and J ends lost 2 bases and 9 bases respectively, with 8 bases between them. The CDR3 covers 13 residues.

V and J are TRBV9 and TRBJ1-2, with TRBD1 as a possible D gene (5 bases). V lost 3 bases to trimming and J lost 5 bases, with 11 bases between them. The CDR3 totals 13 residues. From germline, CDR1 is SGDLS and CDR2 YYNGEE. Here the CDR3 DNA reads TGTGCCAGCAGCGACCAGGGTTCGTATGGCTACACCTTC. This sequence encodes CASSDQGSYGYTF.

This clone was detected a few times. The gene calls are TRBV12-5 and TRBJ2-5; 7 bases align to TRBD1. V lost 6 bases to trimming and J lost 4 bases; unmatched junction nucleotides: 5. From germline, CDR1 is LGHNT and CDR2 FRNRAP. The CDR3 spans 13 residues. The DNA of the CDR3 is TGTGCTAGTGGCCCGACAGGGTCAGAGACCCAGTACTTC. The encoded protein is CASGPTGSETQYF.